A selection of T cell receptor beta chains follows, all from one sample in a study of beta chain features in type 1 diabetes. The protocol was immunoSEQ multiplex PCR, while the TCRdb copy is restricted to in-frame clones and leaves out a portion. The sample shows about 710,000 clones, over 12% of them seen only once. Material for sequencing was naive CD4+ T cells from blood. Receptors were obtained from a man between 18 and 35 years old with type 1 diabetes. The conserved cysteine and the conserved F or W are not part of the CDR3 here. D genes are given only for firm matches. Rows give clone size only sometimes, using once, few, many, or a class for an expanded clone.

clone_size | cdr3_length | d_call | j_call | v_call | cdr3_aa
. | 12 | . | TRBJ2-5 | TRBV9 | ASSKQGPQETQY
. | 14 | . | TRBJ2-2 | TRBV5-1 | ASSLASQELTGELF
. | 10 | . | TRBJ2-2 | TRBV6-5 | ASSYVGGELF
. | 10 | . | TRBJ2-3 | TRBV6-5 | ARTEAADTQY
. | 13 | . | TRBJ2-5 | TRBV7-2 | ASRSDTLGGETQY
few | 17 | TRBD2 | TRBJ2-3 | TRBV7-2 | ASSLQRTSGRGSTDTQY
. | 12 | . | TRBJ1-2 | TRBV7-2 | ASVRDNNDYGYT
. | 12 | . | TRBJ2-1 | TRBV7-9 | ASSSPGVSDEQF
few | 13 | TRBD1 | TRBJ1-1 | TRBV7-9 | ASSYGDRVNTEAF
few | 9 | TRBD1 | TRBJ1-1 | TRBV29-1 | SGDRGAEAF
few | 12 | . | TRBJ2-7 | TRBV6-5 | ASSYSWDTYEQY
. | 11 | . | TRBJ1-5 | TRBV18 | ASSPGENQPQH
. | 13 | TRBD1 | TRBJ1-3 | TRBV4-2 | ASSQADRDGNTIY
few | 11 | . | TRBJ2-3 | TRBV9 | ASSPRSGDTQY
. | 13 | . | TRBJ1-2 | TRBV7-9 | ASSPPNFGGQGYT
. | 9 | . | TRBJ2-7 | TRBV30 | AWRRAYEQY
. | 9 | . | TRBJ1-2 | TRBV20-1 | SEGFNYGYT
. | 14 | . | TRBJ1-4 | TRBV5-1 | ASSLDPGPTNEKLF
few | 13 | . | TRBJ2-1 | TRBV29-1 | SVAYGKRSYNEQF
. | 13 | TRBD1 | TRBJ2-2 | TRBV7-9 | ASSSQGADTGELF
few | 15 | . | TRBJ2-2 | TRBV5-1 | ASSLRGGDGNTGELF
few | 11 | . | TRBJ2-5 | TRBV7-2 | ASSQNRRETQY
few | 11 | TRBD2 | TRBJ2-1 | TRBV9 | ASSPTSGAEQF
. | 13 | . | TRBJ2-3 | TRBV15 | ATSSGDGRTDTQY
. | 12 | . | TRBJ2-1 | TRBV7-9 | ASSSGGLNNEQF
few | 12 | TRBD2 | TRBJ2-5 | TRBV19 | ASRTSGNQETQY
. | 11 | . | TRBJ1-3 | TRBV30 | AWAVGSGNTIY
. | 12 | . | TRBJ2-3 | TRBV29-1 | SSGARRGMDTQY